The present T cell receptor (beta chain) was sequenced within a study of OX40 agonist ivuxolimab in advanced cancers. Study context: Patients got intravenous ivuxolimab at 0.01 to 10 mg/kg every 2 weeks. Hepatocellular carcinoma, melanoma, renal cell or head and neck cancer was diagnosed in the dose-escalation patients.

This clone was detected once. Its antigen is unidentified. This CDR3 has 12 amino acids. Trimming shortened V by 2 bases and J by 9 bases, and 8 bases separated the two germline ends. Germline CDR1 reads SGHTA; CDR2 reads FQGNSA. Autoimmune disease history or systemic immunosuppression led to patients being barred. Study results and caveats: Averaging showed that CD8+ T cells had more expanded clones than CD4+ did.

TCRdb's copy holds only in-frame clones and misses some; the assay was immunoSEQ multiplex PCR. The table shows around 40,000 clones, with 75% to 90% occurring only once. This specimen was CD4+ or CD8+ T cells sorted from blood, taken in a trial of the OX40 agonist ivuxolimab. The V gene is TRBV7-2, the J gene TRBJ2-1; no reliable D call. This clonotype was obtained from an adult with an advanced solid tumor such as melanoma, head and neck, liver or kidney cancer. The CDR3 spells CASSLIRVEQFF. Written as DNA, the CDR3 is TGTGCCAGCAGCTTAATCCGGGTTGAGCAGTTCTTC.